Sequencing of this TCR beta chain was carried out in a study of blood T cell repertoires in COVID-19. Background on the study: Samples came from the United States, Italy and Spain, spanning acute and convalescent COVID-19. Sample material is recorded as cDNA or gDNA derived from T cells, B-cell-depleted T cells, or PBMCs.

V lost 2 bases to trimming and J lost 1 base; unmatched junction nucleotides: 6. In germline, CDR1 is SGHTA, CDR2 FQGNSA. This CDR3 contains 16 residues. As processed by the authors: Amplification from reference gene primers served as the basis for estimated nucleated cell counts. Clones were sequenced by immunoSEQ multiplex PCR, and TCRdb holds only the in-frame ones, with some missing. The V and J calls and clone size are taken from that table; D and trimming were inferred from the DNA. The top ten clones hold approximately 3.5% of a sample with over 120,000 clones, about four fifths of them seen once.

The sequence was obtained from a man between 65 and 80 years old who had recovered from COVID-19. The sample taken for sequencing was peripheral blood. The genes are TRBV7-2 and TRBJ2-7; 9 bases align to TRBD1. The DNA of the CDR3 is TGTGCCAGCAGCTTACGTGGGACAGGGAGGTCCTACGAGCAGTACTTC. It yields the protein CASSLRGTGRSYEQYF.